Listed below are T cell receptor beta chains from one sample, sequenced in a study of radiotherapy plus CTLA-4 blockade in lung cancer. Assay: immunoSEQ multiplex PCR; the TCRdb copy retains only in-frame clones and omits some. Of some 66,000 clones in the sample, around four fifths were seen once. The sample was peripheral blood, taken from a patient treated with radiotherapy plus ipilimumab. These receptor sequences come from a human donor with non-small cell lung cancer who had a partial response to radiotherapy plus ipilimumab. Both conserved end residues are part of each CDR3. Fields, in order: V gene, D gene, J gene, clone size, CDR3 DNA, CDR3 protein. A D gene is named only where the DNA matches it firmly. Rows may omit the clone size; those that give it use once, few, many or a size class.

V: TRBV7-3; D: .; J: TRBJ2-5; size: .; DNA: TGTGCCAGCAGCCGAGTAGTAAAGGAGGCCTCCCAAGAGACCCAGTACTTC; CDR3: CASSRVVKEASQETQYF
V: TRBV21-1; D: .; J: TRBJ1-2; size: .; DNA: TGTGCCAGCAGCAAAGTACGGGACAGCTATGGCTACACCTTC; CDR3: CASSKVRDSYGYTF
V: TRBV5-5; D: .; J: TRBJ1-1; size: .; DNA: TGTGCCAGCAGCTTGCAACCGGGCACTGAAGCTTTCTTT; CDR3: CASSLQPGTEAFF
V: TRBV5-4; D: .; J: TRBJ1-2; size: few; DNA: TGTGCCAGCAGCGTTAATAACTATGGCTACACCTTC; CDR3: CASSVNNYGYTF
V: TRBV2; D: .; J: TRBJ1-2; size: .; DNA: TGTGCCAGCAGGGGCAGGGTTTGGGCGGACGGCTACACCTTC; CDR3: CASRGRVWADGYTF
V: TRBV5-1; D: .; J: TRBJ2-7; size: once; DNA: TGCGCCAGCAGCTTGACAGGGAAGGAGTCCTACGAGCAGTACTTC; CDR3: CASSLTGKESYEQYF
V: TRBV7-2; D: .; J: TRBJ1-1; size: .; DNA: TGTGCCAGCAGCTTAGGGATAAAGACAGCTGAAGCTTTCTTT; CDR3: CASSLGIKTAEAFF
V: TRBV18; D: .; J: TRBJ2-3; size: .; DNA: TGTGCCAGCTCACAGACCCTTACCGGCTGGGGGGTTTCAGATACGCAGTATTTT; CDR3: CASSQTLTGWGVSDTQYF
V: TRBV9; D: .; J: TRBJ2-7; size: .; DNA: TGTGCCAGCAGCGTAGAACTGGGGCTCGAGCAGTACTTC; CDR3: CASSVELGLEQYF
V: TRBV27; D: TRBD1; J: TRBJ2-1; size: .; DNA: TGTGCCAGCATGCACAGGGGTATCAGTCAGCAGTTCTTC; CDR3: CASMHRGISQQFF
V: TRBV18; D: TRBD2; J: TRBJ2-3; size: .; DNA: TGTGCCAGCTCACCATTAGCGGGGCAGACAGATACGCAGTATTTT; CDR3: CASSPLAGQTDTQYF
V: TRBV5-1; D: .; J: TRBJ2-1; size: few; DNA: TGCGCCAGCAGCCAGGGAAGCTCCTACAATGAGCAGTTCTTC; CDR3: CASSQGSSYNEQFF
V: TRBV19; D: .; J: TRBJ1-2; size: few; DNA: TGTGCCAGTAGTATCGGACAGTATGGCTACACCTTC; CDR3: CASSIGQYGYTF
V: TRBV5-1; D: TRBD2; J: TRBJ2-3; size: .; DNA: TGCGCCAGCAGCTTGGTCCCTAGCGGAGCAGGCACAGATACGCAGTATTTT; CDR3: CASSLVPSGAGTDTQYF
V: TRBV6-6; D: .; J: TRBJ2-6; size: few; DNA: TGTGCCAGCAGTTACTCGTCGGGGGCTGGGGCCAACGTCCTGACTTTC; CDR3: CASSYSSGAGANVLTF
V: TRBV5-4; D: TRBD2; J: TRBJ2-1; size: .; DNA: TGTGCCAGCAGGGAACTAGCGGGAGTGGATGAGCAGTTCTTC; CDR3: CASRELAGVDEQFF
V: TRBV19; D: .; J: TRBJ1-5; size: .; DNA: TGTGCCAGTAGTATGACGGGTCTTAGCAATCAGCCCCAGCATTTT; CDR3: CASSMTGLSNQPQHF
V: TRBV5-6; D: .; J: TRBJ2-5; size: .; DNA: TGTGCCAGCAGCTTGGGCGGCAGGGTGGCCTCAGAGACCCAGTACTTC; CDR3: CASSLGGRVASETQYF
V: TRBV7-7; D: .; J: TRBJ2-5; size: .; DNA: TGTGCCAGCAGCCAATCGGGTATGGAGACCCAGTACTTC; CDR3: CASSQSGMETQYF
V: TRBV18; D: TRBD1; J: TRBJ1-4; size: .; DNA: TGTGCCAGCTCACCTGGGACAGGGGGCAGAGAAAAACTGTTTTTT; CDR3: CASSPGTGGREKLFF
V: TRBV11-3; D: .; J: TRBJ2-3; size: .; DNA: TGTGCCAGCAGCTCTGTAAACACAGATACGCAGTATTTT; CDR3: CASSSVNTDTQYF
V: TRBV6-1; D: .; J: TRBJ1-1; size: .; DNA: TGTGCCAGCAGAGAAGGGAGCACTGAAGCTTTCTTT; CDR3: CASREGSTEAFF
V: TRBV28; D: .; J: TRBJ1-5; size: .; DNA: TGTGCCAGCAGTTTGAGGCAGCTCAATCAGCCCCAGCATTTT; CDR3: CASSLRQLNQPQHF
V: TRBV27; D: TRBD1; J: TRBJ2-1; size: .; DNA: TGTGCCAGCAGTAGACAGGGGGCCCACTCTTACAATGAGCAGTTCTTC; CDR3: CASSRQGAHSYNEQFF
V: TRBV5-4; D: .; J: TRBJ1-1; size: .; DNA: TGTGCCAGCAGCCACCCCGGACAGAATTTTGGGAACACTGAAGCTTTCTTT; CDR3: CASSHPGQNFGNTEAFF
V: TRBV7-9; D: .; J: TRBJ2-6; size: .; DNA: TGTGCCAGCAGCTTTGCCAGGGTAGATGGGGCCAACGTCCTGACTTTC; CDR3: CASSFARVDGANVLTF
V: TRBV2; D: TRBD1; J: TRBJ2-1; size: .; DNA: TGTGCCAGCAGCGGACGACAGGGGCGTATCTACAATGAGCAGTTCTTC; CDR3: CASSGRQGRIYNEQFF
V: TRBV28; D: .; J: TRBJ1-1; size: .; DNA: TGTGCCAGCAGTAGGGAGTTCGAAGCTTTCTTT; CDR3: CASSREFEAFF
V: TRBV4-2; D: .; J: TRBJ2-7; size: .; DNA: TGTGCCAGCAGCCTCCTTGGTACCTACGAGCAGTACTTC; CDR3: CASSLLGTYEQYF
V: TRBV10-3; D: TRBD1; J: TRBJ2-6; size: .; DNA: TGTGCCGTAGGGGGGACAGGGAGCTCTGGGGCCAACGTCCTGACTTTC; CDR3: CAVGGTGSSGANVLTF
V: TRBV19; D: TRBD1; J: TRBJ2-3; size: .; DNA: TGTGCCAGTAGTACAGGACAGGGCCTGACAGATACGCAGTATTTT; CDR3: CASSTGQGLTDTQYF
V: TRBV7-9; D: TRBD1; J: TRBJ2-1; size: .; DNA: TGTGCCAGCAGTCAGCCCCGGACAGGGTTGCCCAATGAGCAGTTCTTC; CDR3: CASSQPRTGLPNEQFF
V: TRBV10-2; D: TRBD2; J: TRBJ2-3; size: .; DNA: TGCGCCAGCAGTATAGCGGGAGATACGGATACGCAGTATTTT; CDR3: CASSIAGDTDTQYF
V: TRBV6-1; D: .; J: TRBJ1-5; size: .; DNA: TGTGCCAGCCAACGAGGTCAGCCCCAGCATTTT; CDR3: CASQRGQPQHF
V: TRBV28; D: .; J: TRBJ1-2; size: .; DNA: TGTGCCAGCAGCTACACTGACAGGCCCATCTATGGCTACACCTTC; CDR3: CASSYTDRPIYGYTF
V: TRBV2; D: TRBD1; J: TRBJ2-5; size: .; DNA: TGTGCCAGCAGGGGGACAGGCCAAGAGACCCAGTACTTC; CDR3: CASRGTGQETQYF